This paragraph covers one T cell receptor (beta chain) sequence. This record comes from a study of blood T cell repertoires in COVID-19. Study-wide context: COVID-19 samples, acute and convalescent, were from the United States, Italy and Spain.

Here immunoSEQ multiplex PCR was the method, and the copy in TCRdb shows in-frame clones only, minus some. Among about 260,000 clones listed, around 86% were seen once. Germline values: CDR1 GTSNPN, CDR2 SVGIG (reference sequence). Between the trimmed V and J ends, which lost 3 bases and 0 bases, there was a span of 8 bases. CDR3 size: 14 residues. The receptor's source is a woman between 40 and 50 years old who had recovered from COVID-19. What was sequenced was peripheral blood. The chain has TRBV30 and TRBJ1-4; D is perhaps TRBD1 (5 bases). DNA for the CDR3: TGTGCCTGGAGGGACATACCAACTAATGAAAAACTGTTTTTT. Its translation: CAWRDIPTNEKLFF.